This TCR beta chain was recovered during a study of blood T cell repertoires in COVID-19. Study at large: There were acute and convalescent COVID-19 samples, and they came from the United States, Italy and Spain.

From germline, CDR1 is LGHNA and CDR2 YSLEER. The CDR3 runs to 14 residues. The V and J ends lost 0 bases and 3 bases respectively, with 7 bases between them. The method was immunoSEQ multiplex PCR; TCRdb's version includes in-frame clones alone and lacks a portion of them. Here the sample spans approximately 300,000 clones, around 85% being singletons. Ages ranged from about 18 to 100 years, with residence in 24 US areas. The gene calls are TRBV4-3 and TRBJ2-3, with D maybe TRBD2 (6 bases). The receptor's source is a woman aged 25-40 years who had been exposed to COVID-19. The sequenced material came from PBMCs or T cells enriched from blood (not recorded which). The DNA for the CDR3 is TGCGCCAGCAGCCAAGACCGGGAGACAGATACGCAGTATTTT. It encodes CASSQDRETDTQYF.